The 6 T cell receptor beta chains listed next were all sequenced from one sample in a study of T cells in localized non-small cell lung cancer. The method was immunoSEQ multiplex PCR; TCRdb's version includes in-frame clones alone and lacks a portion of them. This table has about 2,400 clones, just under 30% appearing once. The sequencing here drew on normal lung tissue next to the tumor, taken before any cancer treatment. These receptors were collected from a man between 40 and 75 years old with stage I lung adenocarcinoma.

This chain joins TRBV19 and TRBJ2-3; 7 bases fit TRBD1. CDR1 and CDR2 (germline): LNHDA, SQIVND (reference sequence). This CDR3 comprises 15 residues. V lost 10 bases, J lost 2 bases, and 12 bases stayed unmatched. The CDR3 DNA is TGTGCCACCACTATTAAGGGGGCCCTCACAGATACGCAGTATTTT. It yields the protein CATTIKGALTDTQYF.

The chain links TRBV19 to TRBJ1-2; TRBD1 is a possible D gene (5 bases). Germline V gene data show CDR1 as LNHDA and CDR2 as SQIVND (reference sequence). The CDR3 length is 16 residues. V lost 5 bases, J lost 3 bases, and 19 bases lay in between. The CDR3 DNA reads TGTGCCAGTAGTCGGCCAGGGAATATGGGTGACTATGGCTACACCTTC. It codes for CASSRPGNMGDYGYTF.

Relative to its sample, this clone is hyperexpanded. This chain's CDR3 is CASSFRTSGDQETQYF. The CDR3 bases are TGTGCCAGCAGCTTCAGGACTAGCGGGGACCAAGAGACCCAGTACTTC. The chain couples TRBV9 to TRBJ2-5; TRBD2 aligns across 12 bases. The J segment lost 0 bases and the V segment lost 4 bases, leaving 4 bases of the junction unmatched. The germline V gene encodes CDR1 SGDLS and CDR2 YYNGEE. The CDR3 runs 16 residues.

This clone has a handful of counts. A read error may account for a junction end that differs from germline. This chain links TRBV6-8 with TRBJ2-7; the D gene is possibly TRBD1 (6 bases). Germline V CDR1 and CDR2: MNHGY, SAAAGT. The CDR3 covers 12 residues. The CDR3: CAISQGPNEQYF. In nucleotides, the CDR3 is TGTGCCATCAGTCAGGGGCCCAACGAGCAGTACTTC.

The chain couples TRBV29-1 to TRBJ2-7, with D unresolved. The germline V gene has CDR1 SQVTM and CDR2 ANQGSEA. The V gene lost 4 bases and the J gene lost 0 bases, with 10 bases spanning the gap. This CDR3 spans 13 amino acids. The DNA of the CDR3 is TGCAGCGTTGGAGGTCCGGGCTCCTACGAGCAGTACTTC. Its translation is CSVGGPGSYEQYF.

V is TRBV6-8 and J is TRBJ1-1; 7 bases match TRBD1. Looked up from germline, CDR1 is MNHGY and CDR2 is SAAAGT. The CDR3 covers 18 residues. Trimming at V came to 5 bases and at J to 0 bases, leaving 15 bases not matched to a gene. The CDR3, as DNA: TGTGCCAGCAGTGGGCCCCTCCCGACAGGGAACATGAACACTGAAGCTTTCTTT. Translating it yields CASSGPLPTGNMNTEAFF.